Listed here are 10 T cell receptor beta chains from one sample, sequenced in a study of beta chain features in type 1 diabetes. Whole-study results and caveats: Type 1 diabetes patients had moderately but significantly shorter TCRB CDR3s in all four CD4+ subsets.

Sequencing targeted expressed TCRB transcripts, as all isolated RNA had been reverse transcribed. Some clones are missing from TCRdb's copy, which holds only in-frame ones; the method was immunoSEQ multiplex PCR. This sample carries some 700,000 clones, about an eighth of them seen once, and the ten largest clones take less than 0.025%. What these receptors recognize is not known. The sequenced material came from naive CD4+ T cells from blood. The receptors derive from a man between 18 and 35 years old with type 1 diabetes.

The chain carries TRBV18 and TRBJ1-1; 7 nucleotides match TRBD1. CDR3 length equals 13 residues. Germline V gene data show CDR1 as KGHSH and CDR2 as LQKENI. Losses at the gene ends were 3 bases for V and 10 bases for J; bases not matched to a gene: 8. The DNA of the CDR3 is TGTGCCAGCTCACCCCAGGACAGGAATTCAGCTTTCTTT. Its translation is CASSPQDRNSAFF.

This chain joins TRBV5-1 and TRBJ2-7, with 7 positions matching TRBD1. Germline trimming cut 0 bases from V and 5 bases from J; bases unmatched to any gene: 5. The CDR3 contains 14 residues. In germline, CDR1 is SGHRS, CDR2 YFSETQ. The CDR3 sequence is CASSLGQGNNEQYF. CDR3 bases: TGCGCCAGCAGCTTGGGACAGGGAAATAACGAGCAGTACTTC.

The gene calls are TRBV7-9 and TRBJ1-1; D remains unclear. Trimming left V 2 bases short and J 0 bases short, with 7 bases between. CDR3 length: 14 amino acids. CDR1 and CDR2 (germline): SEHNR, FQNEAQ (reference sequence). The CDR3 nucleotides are TGTGCCAGCAGCTTACTCGGAGTGAACACTGAAGCTTTCTTT. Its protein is CASSLLGVNTEAFF.

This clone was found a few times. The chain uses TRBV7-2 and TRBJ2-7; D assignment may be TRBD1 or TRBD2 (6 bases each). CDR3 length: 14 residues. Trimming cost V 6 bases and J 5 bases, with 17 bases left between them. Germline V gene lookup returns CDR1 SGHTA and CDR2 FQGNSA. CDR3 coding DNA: TGTGCCAGCAGTCGACCGGGGGCCCTCGACGAGCAGTACTTC. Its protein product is CASSRPGALDEQYF.

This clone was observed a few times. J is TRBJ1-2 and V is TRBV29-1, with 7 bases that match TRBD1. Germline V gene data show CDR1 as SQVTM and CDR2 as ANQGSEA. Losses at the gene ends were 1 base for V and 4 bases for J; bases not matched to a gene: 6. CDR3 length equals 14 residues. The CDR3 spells CSVEGTGVPYGYTF. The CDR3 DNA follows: TGCAGCGTTGAAGGAACAGGGGTCCCCTATGGCTACACCTTC.

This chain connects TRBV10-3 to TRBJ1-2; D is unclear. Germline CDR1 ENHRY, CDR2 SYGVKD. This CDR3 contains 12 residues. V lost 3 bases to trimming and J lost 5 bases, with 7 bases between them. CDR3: CAISEGSYGYTF. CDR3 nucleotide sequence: TGTGCCATCAGTGAAGGGAGTTATGGCTACACCTTC.

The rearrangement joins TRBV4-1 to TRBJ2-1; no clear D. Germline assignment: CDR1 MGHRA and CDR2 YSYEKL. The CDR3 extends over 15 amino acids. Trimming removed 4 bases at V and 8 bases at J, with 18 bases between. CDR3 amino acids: CASSRFEDPSDEQFF. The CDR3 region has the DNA TGCGCCAGCAGCCGTTTCGAGGACCCGTCGGATGAGCAGTTCTTC.

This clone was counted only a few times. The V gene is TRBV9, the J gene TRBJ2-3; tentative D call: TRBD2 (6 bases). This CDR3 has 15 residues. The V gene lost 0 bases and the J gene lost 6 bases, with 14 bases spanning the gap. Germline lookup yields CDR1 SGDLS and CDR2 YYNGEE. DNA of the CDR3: TGTGCCAGCAGCGTAGAGGACTCTAGCGTGGATACGCAGTATTTT. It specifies CASSVEDSSVDTQYF.

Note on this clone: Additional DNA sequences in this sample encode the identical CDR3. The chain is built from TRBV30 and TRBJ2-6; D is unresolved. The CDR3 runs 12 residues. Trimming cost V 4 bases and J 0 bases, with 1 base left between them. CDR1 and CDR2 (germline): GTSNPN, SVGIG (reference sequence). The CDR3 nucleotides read TGTGCCTGGACCTCTGGGGCCAACGTCCTGACTTTC. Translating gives CAWTSGANVLTF.

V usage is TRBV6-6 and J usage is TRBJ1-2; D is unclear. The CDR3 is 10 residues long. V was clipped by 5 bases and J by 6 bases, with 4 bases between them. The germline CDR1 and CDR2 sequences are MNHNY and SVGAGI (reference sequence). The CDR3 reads CASSLDGYTF. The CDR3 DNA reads TGTGCCAGCAGTCTGGATGGCTACACCTTC.